The clone carrying this T cell receptor beta chain was seen just once. This CDR3 region has 16 residues. CDR1 SGHTS and CDR2 YDEGEE come from the germline V gene. With V trimmed by 4 bases and J by 3 bases, 6 bases remained unmatched. Methods used by the authors: Nucleated cell number was recorded as an estimate derived from reference gene primer amplification. Sequencing used immunoSEQ multiplex PCR; TCRdb keeps in-frame clones, though not all of them. V, J and clone size are taken as reported in that table, and D and trimming were inferred from the DNA itself. This sample has hundreds of thousands of clones, with around nine tenths found just once. The data belong to a study of blood T cell repertoires in COVID-19. Study-level background: Sites in the United States, Italy and Spain provided acute and convalescent COVID-19 samples. From T cells, B-cell-depleted T cells, or PBMCs came the material, which was cDNA or gDNA.

Sequenced input: peripheral blood. This receptor was obtained from a woman aged 40 to 55 who had recovered from COVID-19. The rearrangement links TRBV5-8 to TRBJ2-6; the match to TRBD1 covers 8 bases. CDR3 in amino acids: CASSPRTGIGANVLTF. The CDR3 DNA reads as TGTGCCAGCAGCCCCCGGACAGGGATTGGGGCCAACGTCCTGACTTTC.